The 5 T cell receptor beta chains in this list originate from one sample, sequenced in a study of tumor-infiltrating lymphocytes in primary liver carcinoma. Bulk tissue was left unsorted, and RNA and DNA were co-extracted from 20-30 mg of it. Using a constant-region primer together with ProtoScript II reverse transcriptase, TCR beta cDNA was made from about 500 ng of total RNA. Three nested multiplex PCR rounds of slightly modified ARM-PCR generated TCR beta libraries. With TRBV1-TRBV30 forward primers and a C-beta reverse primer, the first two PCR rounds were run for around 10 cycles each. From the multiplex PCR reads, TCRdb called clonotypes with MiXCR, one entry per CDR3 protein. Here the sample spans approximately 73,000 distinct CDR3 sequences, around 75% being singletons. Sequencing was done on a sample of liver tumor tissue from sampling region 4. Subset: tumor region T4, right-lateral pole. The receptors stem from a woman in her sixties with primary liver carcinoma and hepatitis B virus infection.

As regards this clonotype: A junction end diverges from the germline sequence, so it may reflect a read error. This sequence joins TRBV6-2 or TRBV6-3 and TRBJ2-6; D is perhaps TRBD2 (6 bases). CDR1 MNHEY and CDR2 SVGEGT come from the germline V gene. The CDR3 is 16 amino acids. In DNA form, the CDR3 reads TGTGCCAGCAGTTGCCTCGGGGACTCTGGGGCCAACGCCCTGACTTTC. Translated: CASSCLGDSGANALTF.

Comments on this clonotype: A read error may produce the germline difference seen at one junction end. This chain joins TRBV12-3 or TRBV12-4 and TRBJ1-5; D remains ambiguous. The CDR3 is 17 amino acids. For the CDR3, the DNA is TGTGCCAGCAGTTTTTTAGAGGCGAGGTATAGCAATCAGCTCCAGCATTTT. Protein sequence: CASSFLEARYSNQLQHF.

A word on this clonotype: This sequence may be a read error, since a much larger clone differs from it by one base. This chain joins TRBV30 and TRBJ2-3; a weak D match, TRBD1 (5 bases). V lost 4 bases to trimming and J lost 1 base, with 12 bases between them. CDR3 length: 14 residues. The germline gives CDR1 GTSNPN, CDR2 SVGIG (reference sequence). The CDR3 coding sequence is TGTGCCTGGATTGTCCAAGGGGGCACAGATACGCAGTATTTT. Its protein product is CAWIVQGGTDTQYF.

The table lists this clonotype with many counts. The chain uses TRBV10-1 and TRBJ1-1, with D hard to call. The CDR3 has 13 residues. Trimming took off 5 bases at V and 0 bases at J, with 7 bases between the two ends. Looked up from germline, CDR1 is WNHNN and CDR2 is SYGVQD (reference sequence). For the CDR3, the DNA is TGCGCCAGCAGTCCTCAAGTGAACACTGAAGCTTTCTTT. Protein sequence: CASSPQVNTEAFF.

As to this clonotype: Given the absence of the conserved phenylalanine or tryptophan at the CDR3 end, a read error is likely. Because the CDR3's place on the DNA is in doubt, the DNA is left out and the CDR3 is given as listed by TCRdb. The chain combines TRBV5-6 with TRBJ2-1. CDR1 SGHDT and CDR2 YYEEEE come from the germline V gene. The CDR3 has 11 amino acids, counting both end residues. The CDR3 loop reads CASSLLYELFS.